The 9 T cell receptor beta chains below were found in one sample sequenced in a study of memory CD4+ T cells and cytomegalovirus serostatus. Single viable CD3+CD4+CD8-CD45RO+ cells were sorted as the memory CD4+ T cells. The data were produced by immunoSEQ multiplex PCR, yet TCRdb's version contains in-frame clones alone and is incomplete. The sample holds some 95,000 clones, under 90% seen once. Sequencing was performed on memory CD4+ T cells from blood. All receptors derive from an adult in good health and CMV-seropositive.

The J gene is TRBJ2-1, the V gene TRBV6-6; D uncertain. V lost 7 bases and J 0 bases, leaving 10 bases between the germline ends. Germline lookup yields CDR1 MNHNY and CDR2 SVGAGI (reference sequence). The CDR3 length is 14 residues. The CDR3 DNA is TGTGCCAGCACCTCCGCCACCTCCTACAATGAGCAGTTCTTC. Amino acids: CASTSATSYNEQFF.

DNA of the CDR3: TGTGCCAGCAGCTTACAGGGGGCAGGAGAAAAACTGTTTTTT. It specifies CASSLQGAGEKLFF. The chain links TRBV7-2 to TRBJ1-4, with TRBD1 identical over 8 bases. J lost 8 bases, V lost 2 bases, and 4 bases had no gene match. The CDR3 is 14 amino acids. Germline CDR1 is SGHTA and CDR2 is FQGNSA.

This clone appeared a few times. The chain joins TRBV4-2 to TRBJ1-1; 7 positions match TRBD1. CDR1 is LGHNA and CDR2 is YNFKEQ in the germline V gene. This CDR3 comprises 15 residues. Germline trimming cut 0 bases from V and 3 bases from J; bases unmatched to any gene: 4. This CDR3 reads CASSQDQGGYTEAFF. CDR3 nucleotide sequence: TGTGCCAGCAGCCAAGATCAGGGGGGATACACTGAAGCTTTCTTT.

The chain employs TRBV28 and TRBJ1-5; maybe TRBD1 (6 bases). This CDR3 comprises 17 residues. Deletions cut 5 bases from V and 3 bases from J, with 20 bases between. In germline, CDR1 is MDHEN, CDR2 SYDVKM. Here the CDR3 DNA reads TGTGCCAGCAGTCCCCCCCTACGAACAGGGAACAATCAGCCCCAGCATTTT. It is translated as CASSPPLRTGNNQPQHF.

The chain combines TRBV7-2 with TRBJ2-7, with D perhaps TRBD1 or TRBD2 (5 bases each). Between the trimmed V and J ends, which lost 1 base and 9 bases, there was a span of 13 bases. This CDR3 has 13 residues. From germline, CDR1 is SGHTA and CDR2 FQGNSA. The CDR3 protein is CASSLGRGGWQYF. CDR3 sequence (DNA): TGTGCCAGCAGCTTAGGACGTGGGGGTTGGCAGTACTTC.

The chain couples TRBV28 to TRBJ2-3, with D tentatively TRBD1 (6 bases). Per germline, CDR1 MDHEN and CDR2 SYDVKM. CDR3 length equals 17 residues. The germline V and J ends were trimmed by 8 bases and 4 bases, with 25 bases remaining between them. The CDR3 loop is CASDAAQGLAGSDTQYF. The CDR3 DNA reads TGTGCCAGCGACGCAGCGCAGGGGCTAGCAGGTTCAGATACGCAGTATTTT.

V gene TRBV18 combines with J gene TRBJ2-5; TRBD2 is a possible D gene (5 bases). The V gene's germline CDR1 is KGHSH and CDR2 LQKENI. V lost 5 bases, J lost 5 bases, and 15 bases lay in between. This CDR3 has 14 amino acids. The CDR3 DNA is TGTGCCAGCTCATCAAGAACTAGTTCGGAGACCCAGTACTTC. This sequence encodes CASSSRTSSETQYF.

This chain connects TRBV9 to TRBJ2-2; D gene unclear. The CDR3 is 14 amino acids. Trimming took 4 bases from V and 0 from J, leaving 7 bases between them. Per the germline V gene, CDR1 is SGDLS and CDR2 is YYNGEE. The CDR3 loop is CASSTPANTGELFF. Written as DNA, the CDR3 is TGTGCCAGCAGCACCCCCGCGAACACCGGGGAGCTGTTTTTT.

The rearrangement joins TRBV28 to TRBJ2-3, with TRBD2 matching 13 bases. The V and J ends lost 8 bases and 1 base, in that order; junction bases with no gene match: 6. The length of the CDR3 is 16 residues. Germline CDR1 and CDR2: MDHEN and SYDVKM. In DNA, the CDR3 is TGTGCCAGCGGGACTAGCGGGAAAGGTGGCACAGATACGCAGTATTTT. Its translation: CASGTSGKGGTDTQYF.